This paragraph reports one T cell receptor beta chain. Method: immunoSEQ multiplex PCR; TCRdb's copy keeps in-frame clones and lacks some. The sample contains about 260,000 clones, approximately 82% of which appear only once. The data derive from a study of blood T cell repertoires in COVID-19. The CDR3 length is 14 residues. V lost 3 bases to trimming and J lost 4 bases; unmatched junction nucleotides: 4. Germline lookup yields CDR1 LGHNA and CDR2 YNFKEQ. The source material was peripheral blood. The sequence came from an elderly woman with acute or convalescent COVID-19. V and J are TRBV4-2 and TRBJ1-2, with 8 positions matching TRBD1. CDR3: CASSHDRGVYGYTF. The DNA for the CDR3 is TGTGCCAGCAGCCATGACAGGGGCGTCTATGGCTACACCTTC.